Below, one T cell receptor beta chain is given with its context. This CDR3 comprises 14 residues. Germline V lookup: CDR1 LGHDT, CDR2 YNNKEL (reference sequence). Trimming cost V 4 bases and J 1 base, with 8 bases left between them. Per the original data handling: Amplified reference gene primers provided the basis for estimating nucleated cell counts. Sequencing was performed with immunoSEQ multiplex PCR; in TCRdb, only in-frame clones are kept and a portion is missing. V and J calls and clone size follow that table, whereas D and trimming were derived from the DNA. The sample holds about 84,000 clones, roughly 80% seen once. The data were taken from a study of blood T cell repertoires in COVID-19. As for the study in general: COVID-19 samples collected from the United States, Italy and Spain covered acute and convalescent phases. The cDNA or gDNA used as material had been derived from T cells, B-cell-depleted T cells, or PBMCs.

V usage is TRBV3-1 (or the pseudogene TRBV3-2) and J usage is TRBJ1-3; unclear D gene. This TCR derives from a woman older than 75 with acute or convalescent COVID-19. Sequencing was performed on peripheral blood. CDR3 sequence: CASSPRESGNTIYF. The CDR3, as DNA: TGTGCCAGCAGCCCTCGGGAGTCTGGAAACACCATATATTTT.